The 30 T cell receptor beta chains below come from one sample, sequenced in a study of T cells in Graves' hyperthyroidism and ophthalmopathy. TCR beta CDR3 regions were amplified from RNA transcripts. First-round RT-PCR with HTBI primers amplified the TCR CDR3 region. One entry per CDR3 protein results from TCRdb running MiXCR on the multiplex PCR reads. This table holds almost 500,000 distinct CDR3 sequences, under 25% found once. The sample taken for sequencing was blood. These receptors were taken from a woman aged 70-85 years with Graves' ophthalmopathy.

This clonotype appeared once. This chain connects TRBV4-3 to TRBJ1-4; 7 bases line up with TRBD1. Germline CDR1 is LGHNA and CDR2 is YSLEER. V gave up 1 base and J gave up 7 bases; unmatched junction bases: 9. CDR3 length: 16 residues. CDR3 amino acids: CASSQVNRGVSEKLFF. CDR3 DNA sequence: TGCGCCAGCAGCCAAGTCAACAGGGGAGTTTCTGAAAAACTGTTTTTT.

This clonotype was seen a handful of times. CDR3 bases: TGCGCCAGCAGCTTGACAGGGGGAAATACGCAGTATTTT. This codes for CASSLTGGNTQYF. The chain links TRBV5-1 to TRBJ2-3; 8 nucleotides agree with TRBD1. This CDR3 contains 13 residues. With 1 base clipped from V and 7 bases from J, the junction kept 2 bases outside the gene matches. The germline V gene has CDR1 SGHRS and CDR2 YFSETQ.

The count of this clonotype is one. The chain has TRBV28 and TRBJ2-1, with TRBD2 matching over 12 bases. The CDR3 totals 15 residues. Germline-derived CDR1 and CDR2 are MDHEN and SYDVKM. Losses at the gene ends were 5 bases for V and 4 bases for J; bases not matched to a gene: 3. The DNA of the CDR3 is TGTGCCAGCAGTGAAACTAGCGGGAGGTACAATGAGCAGTTCTTC. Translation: CASSETSGRYNEQFF. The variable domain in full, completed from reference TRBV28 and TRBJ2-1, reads DVKVTQSSRYLVKRTGEKVFLECVQDMDHENMFWYRQDPGLGLRLIYFSYDVKMKEKGDIPEGYSVSREKKERFSLILESASTNQTSMYLCASSETSGRYNEQFFGPGTRLTVL.

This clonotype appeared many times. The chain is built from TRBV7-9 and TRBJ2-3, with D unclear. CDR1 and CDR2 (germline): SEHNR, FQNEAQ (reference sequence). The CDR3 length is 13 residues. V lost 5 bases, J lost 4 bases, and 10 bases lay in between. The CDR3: CASSLLGPDTQYF. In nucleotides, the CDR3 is TGTGCCAGCAGCCTTCTAGGTCCAGATACGCAGTATTTT.

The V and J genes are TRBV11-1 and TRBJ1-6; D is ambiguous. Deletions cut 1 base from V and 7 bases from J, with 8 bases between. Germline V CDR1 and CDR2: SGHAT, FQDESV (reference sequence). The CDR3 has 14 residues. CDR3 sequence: CASSLEGYNSPLHF. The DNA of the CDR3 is TGTGCCAGCAGCTTAGAGGGTTACAATTCACCCCTCCACTTT.

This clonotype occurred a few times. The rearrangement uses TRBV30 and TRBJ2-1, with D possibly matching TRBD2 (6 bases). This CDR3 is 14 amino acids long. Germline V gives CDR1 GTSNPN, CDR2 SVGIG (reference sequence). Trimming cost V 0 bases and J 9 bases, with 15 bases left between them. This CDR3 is CAWSVSGSGGEQFF. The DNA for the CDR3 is TGTGCCTGGAGTGTGTCGGGTAGCGGAGGTGAGCAGTTCTTC.

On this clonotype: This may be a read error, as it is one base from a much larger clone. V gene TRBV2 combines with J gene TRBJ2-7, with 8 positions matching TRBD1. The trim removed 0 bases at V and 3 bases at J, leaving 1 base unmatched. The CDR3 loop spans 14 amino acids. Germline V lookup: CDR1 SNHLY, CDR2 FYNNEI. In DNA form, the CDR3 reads TGTGCCAGCAGTGAAGCCAGGGGGCACTACGAGCAGTACTTC. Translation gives CASSEARGHYEQYF.

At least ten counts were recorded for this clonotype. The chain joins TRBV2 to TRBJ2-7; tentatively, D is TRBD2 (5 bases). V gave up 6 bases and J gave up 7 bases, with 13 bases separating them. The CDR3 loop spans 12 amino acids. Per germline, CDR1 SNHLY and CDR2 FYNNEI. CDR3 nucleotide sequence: TGTGCCAGCAGGGAGGACCTGGGGGAGCAGTACTTC. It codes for CASREDLGEQYF.

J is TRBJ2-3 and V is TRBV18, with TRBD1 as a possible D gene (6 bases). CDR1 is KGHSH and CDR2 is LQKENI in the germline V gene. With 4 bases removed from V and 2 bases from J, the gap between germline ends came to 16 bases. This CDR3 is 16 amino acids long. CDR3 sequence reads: CASSLRQVSSTDTQYF. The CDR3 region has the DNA TGTGCCAGCTCACTTCGACAGGTCTCTTCCACAGATACGCAGTATTTT.

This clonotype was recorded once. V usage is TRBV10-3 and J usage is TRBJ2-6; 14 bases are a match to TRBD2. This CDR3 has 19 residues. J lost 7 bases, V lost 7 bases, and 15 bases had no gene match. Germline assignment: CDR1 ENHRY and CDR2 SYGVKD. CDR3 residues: CAITAGTSGSPIGANVLTF. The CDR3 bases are TGTGCCATCACGGCGGGGACTAGCGGGAGCCCTATCGGAGCCAACGTCCTGACTTTC.

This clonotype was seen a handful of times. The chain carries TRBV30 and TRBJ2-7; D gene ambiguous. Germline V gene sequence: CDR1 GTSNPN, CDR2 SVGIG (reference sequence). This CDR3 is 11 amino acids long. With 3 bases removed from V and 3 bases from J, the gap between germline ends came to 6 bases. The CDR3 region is CAWRGNYEQYF. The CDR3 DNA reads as TGTGCCTGGAGGGGCAACTACGAGCAGTACTTC. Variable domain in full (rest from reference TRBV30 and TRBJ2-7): SQTIHQWPATLVQPVGSPLSLECTVEGTSNPNLYWYRQAAGRGLQLLFYSVGIGQISSEVPQNLSASRPQDRQFILSSKKLLLSDSGFYLCAWRGNYEQYFGPGTRLTVT.

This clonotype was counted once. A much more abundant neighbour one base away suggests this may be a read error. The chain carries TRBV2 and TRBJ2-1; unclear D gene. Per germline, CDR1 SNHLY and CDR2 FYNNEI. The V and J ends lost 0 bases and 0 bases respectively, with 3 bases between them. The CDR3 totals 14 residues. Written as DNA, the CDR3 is TGTGCCAGCAGTGAAGCGGCCTCCTACAATGAGCAGTTCTTC. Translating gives CASSEAASYNEQFF.

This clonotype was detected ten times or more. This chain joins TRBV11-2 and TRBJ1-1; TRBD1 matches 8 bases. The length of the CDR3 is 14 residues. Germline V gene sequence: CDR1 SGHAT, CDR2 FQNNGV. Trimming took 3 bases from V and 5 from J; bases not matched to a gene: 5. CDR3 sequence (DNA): TGTGCCAGCAGCTTCGACAGGGGAGATACTGAAGCTTTCTTT. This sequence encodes CASSFDRGDTEAFF.

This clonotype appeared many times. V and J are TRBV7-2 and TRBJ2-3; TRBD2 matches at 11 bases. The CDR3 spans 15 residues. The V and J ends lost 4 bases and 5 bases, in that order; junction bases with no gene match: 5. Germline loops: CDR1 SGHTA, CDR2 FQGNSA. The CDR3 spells CASSYSGRAVDTQYF. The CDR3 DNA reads TGTGCCAGCAGCTATAGCGGGAGGGCAGTAGATACGCAGTATTTT.

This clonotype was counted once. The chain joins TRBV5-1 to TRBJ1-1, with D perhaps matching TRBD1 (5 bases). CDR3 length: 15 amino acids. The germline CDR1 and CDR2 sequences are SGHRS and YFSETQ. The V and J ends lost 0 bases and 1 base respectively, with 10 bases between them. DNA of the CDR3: TGCGCCAGCAGCTTGGGGAGGGGTTGGAACACTGAAGCTTTCTTT. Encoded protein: CASSLGRGWNTEAFF.

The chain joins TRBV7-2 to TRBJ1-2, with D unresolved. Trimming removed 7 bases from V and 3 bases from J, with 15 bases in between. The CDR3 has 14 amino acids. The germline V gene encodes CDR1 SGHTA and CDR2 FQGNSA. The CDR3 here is CASTSRSADYGYTF. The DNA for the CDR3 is TGTGCCAGCACCTCCCGGAGCGCCGACTATGGCTACACCTTC.

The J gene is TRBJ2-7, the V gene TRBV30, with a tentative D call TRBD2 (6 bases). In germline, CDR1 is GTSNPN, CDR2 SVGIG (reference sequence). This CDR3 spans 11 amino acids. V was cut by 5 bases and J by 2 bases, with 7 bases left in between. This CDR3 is CAWGEAYEQYF. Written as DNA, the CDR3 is TGTGCCTGGGGGGAGGCCTACGAGCAGTACTTC.

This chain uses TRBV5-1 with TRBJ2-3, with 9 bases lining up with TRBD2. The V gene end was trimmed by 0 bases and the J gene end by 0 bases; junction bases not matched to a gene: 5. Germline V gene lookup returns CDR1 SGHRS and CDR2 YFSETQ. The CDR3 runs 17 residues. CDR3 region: CASSLELAGESTDTQYF. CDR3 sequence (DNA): TGCGCCAGCAGCTTGGAATTAGCGGGGGAGAGCACAGATACGCAGTATTTT.

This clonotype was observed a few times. The CDR3 protein is CSATSGRIGTDTQYF. As DNA, the CDR3 is TGCAGTGCTACTAGCGGGAGAATAGGCACAGATACGCAGTATTTT. The genes are TRBV20-1 and TRBJ2-3; 10 bases agree with TRBD2. CDR1 and CDR2 (germline): DFQATT, SNEGSKA (reference sequence). This CDR3 comprises 15 residues. Trimming at V came to 4 bases and at J to 1 base, leaving 5 bases not matched to a gene.

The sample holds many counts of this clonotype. The CDR3 DNA reads TGTGCCACCAGTGATTTGGGTAATACTGAAGCTTTCTTT. The encoded protein is CATSDLGNTEAFF. J is TRBJ1-1 and V is TRBV24-1, with D uncertain. The CDR3 totals 13 residues. Germline V gene data show CDR1 as KGHDR and CDR2 as SFDVKD. Trimming left V 0 bases short and J 5 bases short, with 6 bases between.

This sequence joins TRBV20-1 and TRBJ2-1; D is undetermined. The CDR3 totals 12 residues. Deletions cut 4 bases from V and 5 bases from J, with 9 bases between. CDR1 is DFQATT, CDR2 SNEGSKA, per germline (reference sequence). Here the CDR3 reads CSAMVPNNEQFF. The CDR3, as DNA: TGCAGTGCTATGGTCCCCAACAATGAGCAGTTCTTC.

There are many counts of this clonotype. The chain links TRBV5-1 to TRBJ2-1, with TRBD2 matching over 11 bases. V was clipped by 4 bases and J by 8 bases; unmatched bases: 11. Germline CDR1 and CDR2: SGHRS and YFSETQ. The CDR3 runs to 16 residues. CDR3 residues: CASSDTVAGGLYEQFF. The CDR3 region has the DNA TGCGCCAGCAGCGATACTGTAGCGGGAGGGCTCTATGAGCAGTTCTTC.

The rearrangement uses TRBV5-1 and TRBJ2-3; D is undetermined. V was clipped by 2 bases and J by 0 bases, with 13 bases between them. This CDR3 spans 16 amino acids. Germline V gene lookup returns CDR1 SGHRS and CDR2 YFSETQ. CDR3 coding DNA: TGCGCCAGCAGCTTCGATTTAGTGGCTAGCACAGATACGCAGTATTTT. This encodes CASSFDLVASTDTQYF.

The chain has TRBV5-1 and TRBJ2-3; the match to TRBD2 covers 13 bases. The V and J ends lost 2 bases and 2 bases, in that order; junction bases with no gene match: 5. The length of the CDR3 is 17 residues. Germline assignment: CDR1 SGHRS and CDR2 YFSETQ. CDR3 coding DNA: TGCGCCAGCAGCTTTGGACTAGCGGGAGTATACACAGATACGCAGTATTTT. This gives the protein CASSFGLAGVYTDTQYF.

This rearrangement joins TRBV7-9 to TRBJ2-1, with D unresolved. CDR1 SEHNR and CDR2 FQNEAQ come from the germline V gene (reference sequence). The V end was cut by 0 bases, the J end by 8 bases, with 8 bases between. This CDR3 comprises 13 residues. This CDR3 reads CASSLARMDEQFF. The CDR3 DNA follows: TGTGCCAGCAGCTTAGCGCGGATGGATGAGCAGTTCTTC.

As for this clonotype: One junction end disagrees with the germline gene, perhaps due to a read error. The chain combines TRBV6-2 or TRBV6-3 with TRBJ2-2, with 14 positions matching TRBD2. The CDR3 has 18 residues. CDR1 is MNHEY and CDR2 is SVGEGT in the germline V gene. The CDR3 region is CASSYSGLAGGITGGLFF. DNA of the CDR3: TGTGCCAGCAGTTACTCCGGACTAGCGGGAGGTATCACCGGGGGGCTGTTTTTT.

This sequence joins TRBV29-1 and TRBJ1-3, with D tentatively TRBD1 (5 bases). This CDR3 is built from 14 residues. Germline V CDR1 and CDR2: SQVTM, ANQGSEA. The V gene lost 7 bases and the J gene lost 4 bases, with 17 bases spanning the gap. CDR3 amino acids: CSAAGGALGNTIYF. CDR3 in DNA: TGCAGCGCTGCCGGCGGGGCTCTGGGAAACACCATATATTTT.

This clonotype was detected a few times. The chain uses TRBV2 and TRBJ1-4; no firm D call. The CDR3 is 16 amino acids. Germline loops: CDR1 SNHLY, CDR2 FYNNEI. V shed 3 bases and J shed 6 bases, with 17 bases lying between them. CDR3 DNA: TGTGCCAGCAGTGATTCGGCCGGCTTCGACCATGAAAAACTGTTTTTT. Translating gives CASSDSAGFDHEKLFF. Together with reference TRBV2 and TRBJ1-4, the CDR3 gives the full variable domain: EPEVTQTPSHQVTQMGQEVILRCVPISNHLYFYWYRQILGQKVEFLVSFYNNEISEKSEIFDDQFSVERPDGSNFTLKIRSTKLEDSAMYFCASSDSAGFDHEKLFFGSGTQLSVL.

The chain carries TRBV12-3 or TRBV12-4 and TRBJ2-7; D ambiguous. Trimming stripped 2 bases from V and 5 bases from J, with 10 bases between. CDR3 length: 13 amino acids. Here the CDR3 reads CASSLYQGDEQYF. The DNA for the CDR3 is TGTGCCAGCAGTTTATACCAAGGCGACGAGCAGTACTTC.

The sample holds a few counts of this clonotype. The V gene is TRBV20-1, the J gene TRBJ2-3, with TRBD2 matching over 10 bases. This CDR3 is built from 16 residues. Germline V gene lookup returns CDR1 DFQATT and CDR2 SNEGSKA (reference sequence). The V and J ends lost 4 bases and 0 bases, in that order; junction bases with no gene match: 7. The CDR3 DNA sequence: TGCAGTGCTAAACTAGCGGGATGGGAAAGCACAGATACGCAGTATTTT. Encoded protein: CSAKLAGWESTDTQYF.